This T cell receptor (beta chain) was documented in a study of T-cell reconstitution after alpha-beta-depleted transplantation in children. Study observations and caveats: Expanded graft clones numbering several hundred reportedly gave rise to alpha-beta T cells about two months after transplant. The main origin of T-cell counts and diversity one year after transplant was newly produced T cells. Elevated TCRbeta diversity at day 60 was traced, in some patients, to surviving recipient T cells and thymic progenitors.

This clonotype was counted many times. Its antigen is undetermined. Unique molecular identifiers featured in how the TCRbeta library was prepared. TCRdb re-called the PCR reads through MiXCR, storing one row per CDR3 protein. The sample has 350,000 to 500,000 distinct CDR3 sequences, roughly 44% seen once; the top ten hold 27%. V was pared by 5 bases and J by 7 bases, with 12 bases between. The germline CDR1 and CDR2 sequences are SEHNR and FQNEAQ (reference sequence). The CDR3 spans 14 residues. The material sequenced was PBMCs, taken before TCRalphabeta/CD19-depleted stem cell transplant. The receptor was isolated from a girl aged 2-10 years with aplastic anemia, due to receive a stem cell transplant. The chain combines TRBV7-9 with TRBJ1-6; D uncertain. The CDR3 here is CASSLPVYNSPLHF. CDR3 in DNA: TGTGCCAGCAGCCTCCCGGTCTACAATTCACCCCTCCACTTT.